The rows below give T cell receptor beta chains drawn from one sample of a study of blood T cell repertoires in COVID-19. Sequenced by immunoSEQ multiplex PCR; TCRdb stores in-frame clones only, minus some. The sample consists of fewer than 250,000 clones, around 82% of them appearing once. What was sequenced was peripheral blood. These receptors came from a man in his forties or fifties with active or convalescent COVID-19. Each CDR3 is given with its conserved first and last residue. The D gene is left open where the match is weak. For some rows the clone size is stated as once, few or many, or as a class when expanded; others skip it.

D,length,V,J,size,DNA,CDR3
TRBD1,13,TRBV2,TRBJ1-2,-,TGTGCCAGTTACAGGGGGCAGGACTATGGCTACACCTTC,CASYRGQDYGYTF
-,13,TRBV12-3/TRBV12-4,TRBJ1-1,few,TGTGCCAGCAGTTCGTTGGAGAGCACTGAAGCTTTCTTT,CASSSLESTEAFF
-,18,TRBV6-6,TRBJ2-6,few,TGTGCCAGCAGTCACACAGGGATTCAAACCTCTGGGGCCAACGTCCTGACTTTC,CASSHTGIQTSGANVLTF
-,14,TRBV4-1,TRBJ2-2,-,TGCGCCACCAGGCGCCTCCTCTATGCCGGGGAGCTGTTTTTT,CATRRLLYAGELFF
-,14,TRBV11-2,TRBJ1-5,-,TGTGCCAGCAGCTCTAACCGTAACAATCAGCCCCAGCATTTT,CASSSNRNNQPQHF
TRBD1,16,TRBV5-4,TRBJ2-2,few,TGTGCCAGCAGCTTGTGGCTGGGACAGACCACCGGGGAGCTGTTTTTT,CASSLWLGQTTGELFF
TRBD1,15,TRBV5-1,TRBJ2-5,-,TGCGCCAGCAGCCAATTACAGGGGGAGGAAGAGACCCAGTACTTC,CASSQLQGEEETQYF
-,15,TRBV28,TRBJ1-4,-,TGTGCCAGCAGTAATTCCGGGATATATAATGAAAAACTGTTTTTT,CASSNSGIYNEKLFF
-,14,TRBV7-8,TRBJ2-7,-,TGTGCCAGCAGCTTAGACACATACTCCTACGAGCAGTACTTC,CASSLDTYSYEQYF
TRBD1,16,TRBV5-1,TRBJ1-6,-,TGCGCCAGCAGCTTTAGTCCCCAGGGGGCTTATTCACCCCTCCACTTT,CASSFSPQGAYSPLHF
-,15,TRBV5-6,TRBJ1-1,-,TGTGCCAGCAGCACAACCCTGGGGGGTTTCACTGAAGCTTTCTTT,CASSTTLGGFTEAFF
-,14,TRBV7-2,TRBJ2-5,-,TGTGCCAGCAGCTATTCGGCGGTCCAAGAGACCCAGTACTTC,CASSYSAVQETQYF
TRBD1,16,TRBV5-1,TRBJ1-2,-,TGCGCCAGCAGTCTAGACGGACAGGAGTCTAACTATGGCTACACCTTC,CASSLDGQESNYGYTF
-,14,TRBV29-1,TRBJ1-2,-,TGCAGCACATCCGCCCGGGACAAGGTCTATGGCTACACCTTC,CSTSARDKVYGYTF
TRBD2,15,TRBV19,TRBJ2-5,-,TGTGCCAGTAGTACCCGGGGGGGCCCCGGAGAGACCCAGTACTTC,CASSTRGGPGETQYF
TRBD1,15,TRBV4-1,TRBJ1-2,-,TGCGCCAGCAGCCAAATAGCAGGGGGAGGCTATGGCTACACCTTC,CASSQIAGGGYGYTF
TRBD2,14,TRBV2,TRBJ2-7,-,TGTGCCAGCAGAGTAACTAGCGTCCCTCACGAGCAGTACTTC,CASRVTSVPHEQYF
-,16,TRBV12-5,TRBJ1-5,once,TGTGCTAGTGGTGTGACCCACGGGGATTACGGGGTGCCCCAGCATTTT,CASGVTHGDYGVPQHF
TRBD2,14,TRBV24-1,TRBJ2-7,-,TGTGCCACCAGTTCTCAGCGGGGGGCCTACGAGCAGTACTTC,CATSSQRGAYEQYF
-,15,TRBV9,TRBJ1-3,once,TGTGCCAGCAGCGTAGTGGTCGGCTCTGGAAACACCATATATTTT,CASSVVVGSGNTIYF
TRBD2,14,TRBV5-5,TRBJ2-3,-,TGTGCCAGCAGCTTCGGACTAGAGGGGGATACGCAGTATTTT,CASSFGLEGDTQYF
-,14,TRBV2,TRBJ1-4,-,TGTGCCAGCAGTGAGAATGGGTCGGGAGAAAAACTGTTTTTT,CASSENGSGEKLFF
TRBD2,14,TRBV9,TRBJ2-1,-,TGTGCCAGCAGCGTCAGCGGGGGGTTGGATGAGCAGTTCTTC,CASSVSGGLDEQFF
TRBD2,15,TRBV19,TRBJ2-2,-,TGTGCCAGTAGGACTAGCGGGAGGGGGGCCGGGGAGCTGTTTTTT,CASRTSGRGAGELFF
TRBD2,15,TRBV7-2,TRBJ2-2,-,TGTGCCAGCAGCTCGACTAGCGTCGGGACCGGGGAGCTGTTTTTT,CASSSTSVGTGELFF
-,18,TRBV28,TRBJ2-7,-,TGTGCCAGCAGTTTCCAGTCTACTTGGCGGAGCTCCTCCTACGAGCAGTACTTC,CASSFQSTWRSSSYEQYF
TRBD1,17,TRBV7-9,TRBJ1-2,-,TGTGCCAGCAGCTTATCAGCCGCAGGGGGCGTAGGCTATGGCTACACCTTC,CASSLSAAGGVGYGYTF
TRBD1,16,TRBV27,TRBJ1-1,-,TGTGCCAGCAGACTACTACAGGGGCTGGGGAACACTGAAGCTTTCTTT,CASRLLQGLGNTEAFF
-,14,TRBV6-5,TRBJ2-3,-,TGTGCCAGCAGGGGGGGGCCGGGGACAGATACGCAGTATTTT,CASRGGPGTDTQYF
TRBD1,15,TRBV11-2,TRBJ2-5,once,TGTGCCAGCAGCTTTCGACAGGGGCCCCAAGAGACCCAGTACTTC,CASSFRQGPQETQYF
-,12,TRBV6-5,TRBJ2-7,-,TGTGCCAGCTCAGGGGGGAGCTACGAGCAGTACTTC,CASSGGSYEQYF
TRBD1,13,TRBV5-4,TRBJ1-2,few,TGTGCCAGCAGCTTGGGGACAGGGAATGGCTACACCTTC,CASSLGTGNGYTF